The sequence of this TCR beta chain was determined in a study of T cell responses to AZD1222 COVID-19 vaccine. Study-wide findings and caveats: The study identified only five or six AZD1222 recipients as seropositive at baseline. Samples come after the peak T cell response, not at day 14.

From germline, CDR1 is GTSNPN and CDR2 SVGIG (reference sequence). V was trimmed by 2 bases and J by 0 bases, leaving 8 bases between them. CDR3 size: 15 residues. A remark on this clone: Its antigen is as yet unknown.

Sequenced by immunoSEQ multiplex PCR; TCRdb stores in-frame clones only, minus some. The sample has 92,000 or so clones; 90% are singletons. The sequence derives from an adult in good health. The sequencing used peripheral blood, collected on day 0 of AZD1222 vaccination. The chain couples TRBV30 to TRBJ1-6; D is unclear. CDR3 DNA: TGTGCCTGGAGTCTTCCGGGCTCCTATAATTCACCCCTCCACTTT. Translated: CAWSLPGSYNSPLHF.